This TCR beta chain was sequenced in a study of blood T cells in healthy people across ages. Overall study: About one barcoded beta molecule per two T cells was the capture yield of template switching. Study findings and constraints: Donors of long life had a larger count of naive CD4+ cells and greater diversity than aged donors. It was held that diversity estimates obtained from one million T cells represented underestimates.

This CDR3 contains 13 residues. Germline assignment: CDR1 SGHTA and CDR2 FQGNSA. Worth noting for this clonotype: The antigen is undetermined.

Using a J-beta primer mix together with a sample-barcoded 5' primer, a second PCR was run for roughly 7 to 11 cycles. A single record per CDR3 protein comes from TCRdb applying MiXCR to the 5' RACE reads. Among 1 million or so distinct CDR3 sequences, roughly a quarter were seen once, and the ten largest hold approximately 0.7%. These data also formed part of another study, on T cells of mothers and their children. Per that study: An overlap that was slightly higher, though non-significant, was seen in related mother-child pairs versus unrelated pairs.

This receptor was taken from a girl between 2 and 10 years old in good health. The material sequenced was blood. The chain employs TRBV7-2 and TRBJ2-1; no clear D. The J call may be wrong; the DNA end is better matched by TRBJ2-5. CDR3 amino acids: CASSQIAEETQYF. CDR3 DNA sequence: TGTGCCAGCAGCCAAATCGCAGAAGAGACCCAGTACTTC.